These T cell receptor beta chains were read from a single sample in a study of metastatic and nonmetastatic thyroid tumors. TCRdb ran MiXCR on the PCR reads. This table holds around 45,000 clones, about 15% found once. Material for sequencing was blood. The source of these receptors is a female donor with papillary thyroid cancer or a benign thyroid nodule (not recorded which). Some clones in this sample may be carry-over from other donors' samples. Each CDR3 is given with its conserved first and last residue. The D gene is left open where the match is weak. The listing skips clone size in some rows; elsewhere it reads once, few, many or a size class.

V,D,size,J,CDR3,DNA
TRBV3-1,TRBD1,few,TRBJ2-5,CASSSGQGGETQYF,TGTGCCAGCAGCAGCGGACAGGGGGGGGAGACCCAGTACTTC
TRBV6-1,NA,NA,TRBJ1-2,CASSEMGGYGYTF,TGTGCCAGCAGTGAAATGGGGGGCTATGGCTACACCTTC
TRBV30,TRBD2,NA,TRBJ2-7,CAWSVAGGYEQYF,TGTGCCTGGAGTGTAGCGGGAGGCTACGAGCAGTACTTC
TRBV6-1,TRBD1,medium-sized,TRBJ2-3,CASSKDRGSTDTQYF,TGTGCCAGCAGTAAGGACAGGGGAAGCACAGATACGCAGTATTTT
TRBV9,NA,many,TRBJ2-1,CASSVDTLRGEQFF,TGTGCCAGCAGCGTAGACACCTTACGGGGTGAGCAGTTCTTC
TRBV2,NA,many,TRBJ1-1,CASSDTVQDTEAFF,TGTGCCAGCAGTGACACGGTCCAGGACACTGAAGCTTTCTTT
TRBV18,TRBD2,many,TRBJ2-7,CASSPSPSGGYEQYF,TGTGCCAGCTCACCATCCCCTAGCGGGGGCTACGAGCAGTACTTC
TRBV27,TRBD2,many,TRBJ2-3,CASRTLAGVRGSTDTQYF,TGTGCCAGCAGAACGCTAGCGGGAGTGAGGGGAAGCACAGATACGCAGTATTTT
TRBV5-1,NA,many,TRBJ1-1,CASKGVNTEAFF,TGCGCCAGCAAGGGGGTGAACACTGAAGCTTTCTTT
TRBV7-9,NA,many,TRBJ1-1,CASSFQRNTEAFF,TGTGCCAGCAGCTTTCAGAGGAACACTGAAGCTTTCTTT
TRBV11-2,NA,NA,TRBJ1-1,CASSLDQAHTEAFF,TGTGCCAGCAGCTTAGATCAAGCTCACACTGAAGCTTTCTTT
TRBV30,NA,many,TRBJ1-1,CAWSFSGNTEAFF,TGTGCCTGGAGTTTCTCAGGGAACACTGAAGCTTTCTTT
TRBV29-1,TRBD1,few,TRBJ1-6,CSVGQGSSYNSPLHF,TGCAGCGTTGGACAGGGCAGCTCCTATAATTCACCCCTCCACTTT
TRBV10-3,NA,few,TRBJ2-2,CAISRDSNTGELFF,TGTGCCATCAGTAGGGACTCGAACACAGGGGAGCTGTTTTTT
TRBV6-2/TRBV6-3,NA,NA,TRBJ2-7,CASSSQRGVSYEQYF,TGTGCCAGCAGTTCCCAGCGTGGGGTCTCCTACGAGCAGTACTTC
TRBV15,NA,few,TRBJ1-5,CATSRDSWQGQPQHF,TGTGCCACCAGCAGAGATAGTTGGCAGGGCCAGCCCCAGCATTTT
TRBV5-1,TRBD1,many,TRBJ2-2,CASSTGQLDGELFF,TGCGCCAGCAGCACGGGACAGTTAGACGGGGAGCTGTTTTTT
TRBV20-1,NA,once,TRBJ1-2,CSAHPQGNYGYTF,TGCAGTGCTCATCCACAGGGAAACTATGGCTACACCTTC
TRBV6-1,NA,few,TRBJ1-2,CSGSSPGGGYTF,TGTTCCGGCAGTTCCCCTGGGGGTGGCTACACCTTC
TRBV27,TRBD1,many,TRBJ1-2,CASGHSGQDYGYTF,TGTGCCAGCGGACACTCGGGACAGGACTATGGCTACACCTTC
TRBV10-3,NA,many,TRBJ1-5,CAISPGQDSNQPQHF,TGTGCCATCAGCCCCGGACAAGATAGCAATCAGCCCCAGCATTTT
TRBV28,TRBD2,medium-sized,TRBJ2-1,CASSSAGGPYNEQFF,TGTGCCAGCAGTTCGGCGGGAGGACCCTACAATGAGCAGTTCTTC
TRBV2,NA,many,TRBJ2-1,CASSDEPGLFGEQFF,TGTGCCAGCAGTGATGAACCGGGTTTATTCGGGGAGCAGTTCTTC
TRBV5-6,NA,NA,TRBJ2-5,CASSLPYQETQYF,TGTGCCAGCAGCTTGCCTTACCAAGAGACCCAGTACTTC
TRBV10-1,NA,many,TRBJ1-3,CASSSSGDTIYF,TGCGCCAGCAGTAGCTCTGGAGACACCATATATTTT
TRBV6-1,NA,many,TRBJ2-2,CASSGRANTGELFF,TGTGCCAGCAGTGGCAGGGCGAACACCGGGGAGCTGTTTTTT
TRBV6-1,NA,NA,TRBJ1-6,CAITRTGVNNSPLHF,TGTGCCATAACACGAACAGGTGTTAATAATTCACCCCTCCACTTT
TRBV2,NA,many,TRBJ2-7,CASSRDLTYEQYF,TGTGCCAGCAGCCGGGACTTAACCTACGAGCAGTACTTC
TRBV7-9,NA,many,TRBJ2-7,CASSLTSYEQYF,TGTGCCAGCAGCTTGACTTCCTACGAGCAGTACTTC
TRBV4-2,TRBD2,many,TRBJ2-5,CASSRQGEGRETQYF,TGTGCCAGCAGCCGACAAGGGGAGGGCCGGGAGACCCAGTACTTC
TRBV25-1,TRBD2,many,TRBJ2-1,CASGGTSGLSNEQFF,TGTGCCAGCGGCGGGACTAGCGGGCTATCCAATGAGCAGTTCTTC
TRBV20-1,TRBD2,NA,TRBJ2-4,CSARAGTMDIQYF,TGCAGTGCTAGGGCCGGGACTATGGACATTCAGTACTTC
TRBV6-5,NA,medium-sized,TRBJ2-7,CASSYSNSGHEQYF,TGTGCCAGCAGTTACTCGAATTCGGGGCACGAGCAGTACTTC
TRBV20-1,TRBD1,NA,TRBJ2-1,CSARNPGQDSYNEQFF,TGCAGTGCTAGAAATCCGGGACAGGACTCCTACAATGAGCAGTTCTTC
TRBV14,NA,many,TRBJ1-3,CASSQEWGVNSGNTIYF,TGTGCCAGCAGCCAAGAATGGGGGGTGAACTCTGGAAACACCATATATTTT
TRBV7-2,NA,many,TRBJ2-2,CASSLARVGTGELFF,TGTGCCAGCAGCTTAGCCAGGGTGGGGACCGGGGAGCTGTTTTTT
TRBV30,NA,many,TRBJ2-7,CAWTPRGRAYEQYF,TGTGCCTGGACTCCTAGGGGTAGAGCCTACGAGCAGTACTTC
TRBV7-6,NA,many,TRBJ2-7,CASSNREMNWEQYF,TGTGCCAGCAGCAACAGGGAGATGAATTGGGAGCAGTACTTC
TRBV24-1,NA,NA,TRBJ2-1,CATSIQGGRNEQFF,TGTGCCACCAGTATTCAGGGGGGTCGCAATGAGCAGTTCTTC
TRBV6-1,NA,NA,TRBJ2-5,CASSFDWVETQYF,TGTGCCAGCAGCTTCGACTGGGTTGAGACCCAGTACTTC
TRBV19,NA,few,TRBJ1-1,CASSIGFQNTEAFF,TGTGCCAGTAGTATAGGATTCCAGAACACTGAGGCTTTCTTT
TRBV11-3,NA,NA,TRBJ2-6,CASSFRGSGANVLTF,TGTGCCAGCAGCTTCAGGGGCTCTGGGGCCAACGTCCTGACTTTC
TRBV15,TRBD1,few,TRBJ2-1,CATSRDRTGQRYNEQFF,TGTGCCACCAGCAGAGATAGGACAGGGCAGCGCTACAATGAGCAGTTCTTC
TRBV20-1,NA,many,TRBJ2-1,CSASYGGYNEQFF,TGCAGTGCTAGTTACGGGGGTTACAATGAGCAGTTCTTC
TRBV6-5,NA,few,TRBJ1-2,CASSYSFVQPYGYTF,TGTGCCAGCAGTTACTCGTTTGTACAGCCCTATGGCTACACCTTC
TRBV6-1,NA,few,TRBJ1-1,CASSPGLTLTEAFF,TGTGCCAGCAGCCCGGGACTAACCCTAACTGAAGCTTTCTTT
TRBV6-1,NA,many,TRBJ1-5,CASVTGPSNQPQHF,TGTGCCAGCGTAACAGGGCCTAGCAATCAGCCCCAGCATTTT
TRBV28,NA,many,TRBJ1-2,CASSSNGPNYGYTF,TGTGCCAGCAGTTCTAACGGTCCTAACTATGGCTACACCTTC
TRBV20-1,TRBD1,NA,TRBJ1-5,CSATGQGAGNQPQHF,TGCAGTGCTACGGGACAGGGGGCAGGGAATCAGCCCCAGCATTTT
TRBV7-2,NA,many,TRBJ1-2,CASSFSGEVYGYTF,TGTGCCAGCAGCTTCTCAGGAGAAGTCTACGGCTACACCTTC
TRBV6-1,NA,few,TRBJ1-4,CASSVAFRSEKLFF,TGTGCCAGCAGTGTGGCCTTCAGAAGTGAAAAACTGTTTTTT
TRBV13,TRBD2,many,TRBJ2-2,CASSLGLAASTNTGELFF,TGTGCCAGCAGCTTAGGCCTAGCGGCATCCACGAACACCGGGGAGCTGTTTTTT
TRBV19,TRBD1,many,TRBJ2-3,CASSIGQGPTDTQYF,TGTGCCAGTAGTATCGGACAGGGACCCACAGATACGCAGTATTTT